This paragraph reports one T cell receptor (beta chain). Its antigen is as yet unknown. The sample belongs to a study of T cells and Merkel cell carcinoma outcomes. Points from the study as a whole: In Merkel cell carcinoma, repertoire and T-cell density reportedly predicted outcomes.

Trimming shortened V by 3 bases and J by 2 bases, and 7 bases separated the two germline ends. The germline V gene encodes CDR1 SGDLS and CDR2 YYNGEE. The CDR3 sequence is 13 residues long. The table came from immunoSEQ multiplex PCR; TCRdb's copy has only in-frame clones and leaves some out. The sample has roughly 14,000 clones; about 89% are singletons. The clonotype comes from a human donor with Merkel cell carcinoma. The rearrangement links TRBV9 to TRBJ2-3; D is perhaps TRBD2 (6 bases). The source material was tumor tissue from Merkel cell carcinoma. The CDR3 reads CASSGGDTDTQYF. CDR3 DNA sequence: TGTGCCAGCAGCGGGGGGGACACAGATACGCAGTATTTT.